This T cell receptor beta chain is drawn from a study of blood T cell repertoires in COVID-19 (dated by TCRdb to 2018 to 2020). For the study in its entirety: Collaborator samples came from the United States, Italy and Spain and covered acute and convalescent phases of COVID-19. The repertoires were released in a freely available public database intended as a resource for research on the immune response to SARS-CoV-2. A de-identified subject ID, COVID-19 status, age in years and sex were almost always included in the sample metadata. The material from the prospective study consisted of cDNA or gDNA derived from T cells, B-cell-depleted T cells, or PBMCs. Subjects who had been exposed to COVID-19, were actively infected with it, or had recovered from it provided the deeply sampled blood TCRbeta repertoires that made up the dataset. The samples were drawn from the first 160 participants of the ongoing ImmuneRACE study and from 1,200 or so subjects provided by 6 global collaborators. Where available, HLA class I and class II types were obtained from metadata supplied by the sample provider rather than from assay-based typing. What the authors observed across the whole study: The amount of clinical and demographic metadata varied by source and participant and was provided uncurated.

Concerning this clone itself: Its cognate antigen has yet to be identified. Nothing much larger sits one base from this clone, and base qualities are not available.

At the junction V is shortened by 7 bases and J by 4 bases, with 10 bases in between. The CDR3 sequence holds 12 residues, the cysteine and phenylalanine included. CDR3 DNA only is kept here, 36 bases in frame from base 1. The germline V gene gives CDR1 as SNHLY and CDR2 as FYNNEI. TCRbeta CDR3 regions were amplified from genomic DNA using the immunoSEQ Assay, a bias-controlled multiplex PCR. The authors' pipeline ran thus. Nucleated cell counts per sample were estimated from amplification of reference gene primers within the assay. To quantify the absolute abundance of each unique TCRbeta CDR3 rearrangement, sequence reads were collapsed and filtered. For each sample, productive Simpson clonality was calculated as the square root of Simpson's diversity index across productive rearrangements. Sourced from immuneACCESS, this table was stored by TCRdb with only in-frame sequences that have V and J called. A share of the clones is absent; for the studies checked, an unresolved V gene accounts for under half, and the remainder has no known explanation. V, J and clone size are those of that table, while D and trimming were read from the DNA. The table for this sample lists fewer than 350,000 clones; 80% to 90% of them were counted only once. The top ten hold 4% to 5% of the sample.

Enrolling through a virtual design, the prospective study's participants ranged in age from roughly 18 to 95 years and lived across some 23 United States geographic areas. Cohort assignment in the prospective study relied on participant-reported clinical history from a screening survey and a study questionnaire. In the prospective study, whole blood, serum and a nasopharyngeal or oropharyngeal swab were collected from each participant by mobile phlebotomists. Participants in the prospective study had the option to provide additional blood draws and questionnaires over a roughly 2-month period. Before DNA extraction, blood samples from the prospective study were shipped at room temperature or frozen.

The sample was PBMCs or T cells enriched from blood (not recorded which). Recombination linked TRBV2 to TRBJ1-2; matching of 6 bases hints at TRBD1 as the D gene. The receptor was derived from a woman between 40 and 55 years old with acute COVID-19. The CDR3 protein sequence reads: CASMRGSYGYTF. The nucleotides are TGTGCCAGCATGAGGGGGAGCTATGGCTACACCTTC. The CDR3, completed at both ends by the reference TRBV2 and TRBJ1-2 genes, gives the full variable domain EPEVTQTPSHQVTQMGQEVILRCVPISNHLYFYWYRQILGQKVEFLVSFYNNEISEKSEIFDDQFSVERPDGSNFTLKIRSTKLEDSAMYFCASMRGSYGYTFGSGTRLTVV.